This T cell receptor beta chain derives from a study of blood T cell repertoires in COVID-19. V was shortened by 2 bases and J by 11 bases, with 12 bases between the two germline ends. Germline loops: CDR1 SGHTA, CDR2 FQGTGA. This CDR3 has 13 amino acids. It was within 2 weeks before study entry that exposed participants met a COVID-19 case. The data were produced by immunoSEQ multiplex PCR, yet TCRdb's version contains in-frame clones alone and is incomplete. This table holds about 140,000 clones, under 90% found once. The source is a woman younger than 30 who had been exposed to COVID-19. Material: PBMCs or T cells enriched from blood (not recorded which). The genes are TRBV7-3 and TRBJ1-4; D may be TRBD1 (6 bases). CDR3 region: CASSLPRGRKLFF. The DNA for the CDR3 is TGTGCCAGCAGCTTACCGCGGGGGCGGAAACTGTTTTTT. The full variable domain, completed using reference TRBV7-3 and TRBJ1-4, is GAGVSQTPSNKVTEKGKYVELRCDPISGHTALYWYRQSLGQGPEFLIYFQGTGAADDSGLPNDRFFAVRPEGSVSTLKIQRTERGDSAVYLCASSLPRGRKLFFGSGTQLSVL.